This TCR beta chain was recorded in a study of shared clonotypes between healthy human individuals. Study findings and constraints: Rarefaction curves obtained for sorted subsets showed sequencing incomplete despite large depth. Sharing of clonotypes among donors was expected to vary with sequencing depth.

Assay used: immunoSEQ multiplex PCR; TCRdb lists only in-frame clones, some missing. The table shows under 1,100,000 clones, with roughly 75% occurring only once. As for this clone: Antigen unknown.

The clonotype originates from a man between 18 and 35 years old in good health. The sample comprised memory CD4+ T cells sorted from blood. Subset meaning: CD45RA-negative fraction.

CDR3 loop: CASSHFSREQYF. The CDR3 coding sequence is TGTGCCAGCAGCCACTTTAGCAGGGAGCAGTACTTC. This chain uses TRBV14 with TRBJ2-7; D remains ambiguous. The germline CDR1 and CDR2 sequences are SGHDN and FVKESK. V shed 3 bases and J shed 7 bases, with 10 bases lying between them. The CDR3 totals 12 residues. Drawing the rest from reference TRBV14 and TRBJ2-7, the complete variable domain is EAGVTQFPSHSVIEKGQTVTLRCDPISGHDNLYWYRRVMGKEIKFLLHFVKESKQDESGMPNNRFLAERTGGTYSTLKVQPAELEDSGVYFCASSHFSREQYFGPGTRLTVT.